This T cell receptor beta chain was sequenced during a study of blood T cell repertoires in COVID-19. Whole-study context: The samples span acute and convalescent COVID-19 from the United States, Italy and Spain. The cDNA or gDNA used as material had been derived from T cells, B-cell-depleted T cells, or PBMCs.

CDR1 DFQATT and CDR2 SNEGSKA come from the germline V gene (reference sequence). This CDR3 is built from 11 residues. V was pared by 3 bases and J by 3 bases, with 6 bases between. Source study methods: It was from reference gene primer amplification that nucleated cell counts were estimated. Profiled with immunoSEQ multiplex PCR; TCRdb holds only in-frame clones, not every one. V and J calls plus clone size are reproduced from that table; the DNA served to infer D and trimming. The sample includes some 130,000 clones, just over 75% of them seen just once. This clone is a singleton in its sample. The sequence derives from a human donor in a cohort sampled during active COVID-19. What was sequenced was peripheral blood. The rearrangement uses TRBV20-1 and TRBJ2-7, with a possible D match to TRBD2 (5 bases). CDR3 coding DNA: TGCAGTGCTAGTACTAGCTACGAGCAGTACTTC. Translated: CSASTSYEQYF.